This T cell receptor (beta chain) came from a study of control samples from healthy donors and cancer patients (TCRdb year 2020). Measured from the cysteine to the phenylalanine, the CDR3 is 13 residues long. This entry keeps only the CDR3 DNA: 39 bases, framed from base 1. Trimming costs V 2 bases and J 5 bases, and their ends lie 7 bases apart. Taken from the germline V gene (reference sequence), the CDR1 and CDR2 loops are LGHDT and YNNKEL. This clone was detected only a few times. No antigen is known for it. Base quality data are lacking; no much larger clone is found one base away. Library preparation used the immunoSEQ multiplex PCR assay. The immuneACCESS repertoire file appears here via TCRdb, limited to in-frame rearrangements. These files lack a portion of the clones; in checked studies, under half of the deficit traces to unresolved V genes, and the cause of the others is not known. A total of about 73,000 clones appear in this sample, 85% to 90% of them only once. The ten most abundant clones make up approximately 18% of the sample.

Sequencing was carried out using PBMCs. The receptor comes from a man aged 60-69 years with lung cancer. This chain is built from TRBV3-1 (or the pseudogene TRBV3-2) and TRBJ1-5; the D gene is perhaps TRBD1, from 6 matching bases. The sequence in DNA is TGTGCCAGCAGCCAAAACAGGGATCAGCCCCAGCATTTT. Its coded protein is CASSQNRDQPQHF.